This T cell receptor beta chain was retrieved from a study of PD-L1 blockade in urothelial cancer. Germline V gene data show CDR1 as SGHRS and CDR2 as YFSETQ. The V gene end was trimmed by 4 bases and the J gene end by 4 bases; junction bases not matched to a gene: 4. This CDR3 comprises 14 residues. Documented time point: pretreatment peripheral blood. Clones were sequenced by immunoSEQ multiplex PCR, and TCRdb holds only the in-frame ones, with some missing. The top ten hold 1% to 1.5% of the sample, which has about 52,000 clones, roughly 80% seen once. The genes are TRBV5-1 and TRBJ2-5, with TRBD1 matching over 10 bases. The origin of this receptor is a man aged 50-60 years with urothelial cancer. The sequencing used PBMCs, collected around atezolizumab (anti-PD-L1) treatment. The CDR3 region is CASSAGQGLETQYF. CDR3 sequence (DNA): TGCGCCAGCAGCGCGGGACAGGGGCTAGAGACCCAGTACTTC.